This is a list of T cell receptor beta chains from one sample in a study of blood T cell repertoires in COVID-19. The data were produced by immunoSEQ multiplex PCR, yet TCRdb's version contains in-frame clones alone and is incomplete. This sample has around 140,000 clones, with around 84% found just once. The sample comprised peripheral blood. Every receptor here comes from a woman aged 80 or over with acute or convalescent COVID-19. Both conserved end residues are part of each CDR3. The D gene is left open where the match is weak. Clone sizes are given selectively: once, few, many, or a class where the clone is expanded.

V gene	D gene	J gene	clone size	CDR3 DNA	CDR3 protein
TRBV3-1/TRBV3-2	NA	TRBJ1-4	few	TGTGCCAGCAGCCGCGGGGCAGGGAGTACGGAAAAACTGTTTTTT	CASSRGAGSTEKLFF
TRBV3-1/TRBV3-2	NA	TRBJ2-7	NA	TGTGCCAGCAGCCCTGGAGTTCCGGACGAGCAGTACTTC	CASSPGVPDEQYF
TRBV6-6	NA	TRBJ1-5	few	TGTGCCAGCAGTTACTCCGCGAGGGGCAATCAGCCCCAGCATTTT	CASSYSARGNQPQHF
TRBV7-9	NA	TRBJ2-3	NA	TGTGCCAGCAGCTTAGCAGCGAGGGGGCGGGGAGATACGCAGTATTTT	CASSLAARGRGDTQYF
TRBV6-2/TRBV6-3	TRBD1	TRBJ2-1	NA	TGTGCCAGCAGTTGGGACAGTTACAATGAGCAGTTCTTC	CASSWDSYNEQFF
TRBV5-1	TRBD1	TRBJ1-1	few	TGCGCCAGCAGCTTGGGTCAGGGGGCCACTGAAGCTTTCTTT	CASSLGQGATEAFF
TRBV5-6	TRBD1	TRBJ2-3	NA	TGTGCCAGCAGCTCGGACAGGCTTCCTAGCACAGATACGCAGTATTTT	CASSSDRLPSTDTQYF
TRBV5-4	NA	TRBJ2-2	NA	TGTGCCAGCAGCTTGTGGGGTCAGGGCAGAGCCGGGGAGCTGTTTTTT	CASSLWGQGRAGELFF
TRBV7-2	TRBD1	TRBJ2-7	NA	TGTGCCAGCAGCTTAAGCCGGGACAGATTCTACGAGCAGTACTTC	CASSLSRDRFYEQYF
TRBV11-3	NA	TRBJ1-2	NA	TGTGCCAGCAGCCTGGTTGGGGGGATCAATGGCTACACCTTC	CASSLVGGINGYTF
TRBV5-1	TRBD1	TRBJ2-2	NA	TGCGCCAGCAGCCCGGGGGGACAGGGGTACACCGGGGAGCTGTTTTTT	CASSPGGQGYTGELFF
TRBV6-5	TRBD2	TRBJ2-1	NA	TGTGCCAGCAGTTCGACTAGCGGGAACTACAATGAGCAGTTCTTC	CASSSTSGNYNEQFF
TRBV19	TRBD1	TRBJ2-7	NA	TGTGCCAGTCAGGGGGCGTACGAGCAGTACTTC	CASQGAYEQYF
TRBV19	NA	TRBJ1-1	NA	TGTGCCAGTAGTAGTGGGGCAGCTTGGGGCGCTGAAGCTTTCTTT	CASSSGAAWGAEAFF
TRBV5-1	TRBD1	TRBJ1-1	few	TGCGCCAGCAGCTTGGGGGCCTCAGGGGGCTCAGAAGCTTTCTTT	CASSLGASGGSEAFF
TRBV25-1	TRBD1	TRBJ2-2	few	TGTGCCAGCAAAGACAGGGGGTCGGTCGGGGAGCTGTTTTTT	CASKDRGSVGELFF
TRBV18	TRBD1	TRBJ2-2	NA	TGTGCCAGCCGAGGACAGGGGGCTAGCACCGGGGAGCTGTTTTTT	CASRGQGASTGELFF
TRBV5-1	NA	TRBJ1-2	NA	TGCGCCAGCAGCTTGGCCATCGGGGAGGTAGCCGGCTACACCTTC	CASSLAIGEVAGYTF
TRBV10-3	NA	TRBJ2-7	NA	TGTGCCATCAGTGAGACGTATGCCGGGACACCTTCCATGAAGCAGTACTTC	CAISETYAGTPSMKQYF
TRBV12-5	NA	TRBJ1-5	NA	TGTGCTAGTGGTTTGGAGGCGGGGCGCAATCAGCCCCAGCATTTT	CASGLEAGRNQPQHF
TRBV28	TRBD1	TRBJ1-5	NA	TGTGCCAGCAGGCACCGGGACAGATTAAATCAGCCCCAGCATTTT	CASRHRDRLNQPQHF
TRBV7-8	TRBD1	TRBJ1-6	NA	TGTGCCAGCAGCGGGTCGGACAGGGCCCCTTCCATGTCACCCCTCCACTTT	CASSGSDRAPSMSPLHF
TRBV10-3	NA	TRBJ1-1	NA	TGTGCCATCAGCGGGGGGCCGGGGAACACTGAAGCTTTCTTT	CAISGGPGNTEAFF
TRBV6-2/TRBV6-3	NA	TRBJ2-3	NA	TGTGCCAGCAGTTACCTGGGGCTTGCTAACACAGATACGCAGTATTTT	CASSYLGLANTDTQYF
TRBV7-2	NA	TRBJ1-3	NA	TGTGCCAGCAGCCTATCAAATTCTGGAAACACCATATATTTT	CASSLSNSGNTIYF
TRBV6-5	TRBD1	TRBJ1-2	NA	TGTGCCAGCAGGGGACAGGGCCAGGGCTACACCTTC	CASRGQGQGYTF
TRBV7-8	TRBD1	TRBJ1-4	NA	TGTGCCAGCAGCGGCGACAGGGGCGAAAAACTGTTTTTT	CASSGDRGEKLFF
TRBV7-2	NA	TRBJ2-1	NA	TGTGCCAGCAGCTTACGCGAGCGCGCTAGCTCCTACAATGAGCAGTTCTTC	CASSLRERASSYNEQFF
TRBV5-1	NA	TRBJ2-7	NA	TGCGCCAGCAGCTTGGGGCGGACATCGTCCTACGAGCAGTACTTC	CASSLGRTSSYEQYF
TRBV9	TRBD1	TRBJ1-6	NA	TGTGCCAGCAGCGCTACAGGGGATAATTCACCCCTCCACTTT	CASSATGDNSPLHF
TRBV4-3	TRBD2	TRBJ2-7	NA	TGCGCCAGCAGCCAAACTAGCGGGAGTACCTACGAGCAGTACTTC	CASSQTSGSTYEQYF
TRBV27	NA	TRBJ2-1	NA	TGTGCCAGCAGTTCCTGGCAGGGCCCCTACAATGAGCAGTTCTTC	CASSSWQGPYNEQFF
TRBV9	NA	TRBJ2-5	NA	TGTGCCAGCAGCGTCGGAGTAGCGTTCCAAGAGACCCAGTACTTC	CASSVGVAFQETQYF
TRBV5-1	NA	TRBJ2-3	NA	TGCGCCAGCAGCCCCCGTTTGAGCACAGATACGCAGTATTTT	CASSPRLSTDTQYF
TRBV5-1	TRBD1	TRBJ1-4	NA	TGCGCCAGCAGCACGCGGACAGGGACTAATGAAAAACTGTTTTTT	CASSTRTGTNEKLFF
TRBV4-1	NA	TRBJ2-7	NA	TGCGCCAGCAGCCAAGATCAGGCGGGGTGGCGGGGGCGAACCTACGAGCAGTACTTC	CASSQDQAGWRGRTYEQYF
TRBV28	NA	TRBJ1-2	NA	TGTGCCAGCACCATATCAAGCGGACGGAACTATGGCTACACCTTC	CASTISSGRNYGYTF
TRBV7-9	NA	TRBJ1-5	once	TGTGCCAGCAGCTTAGGACGGGATCAGCCCCAGCATTTT	CASSLGRDQPQHF
TRBV27	NA	TRBJ2-2	NA	TGTGCCAGCAGGTACTCCGGACAGGGCGGGGGCGGGGAGCTGTTTTTT	CASRYSGQGGGGELFF
TRBV7-2	NA	TRBJ1-3	NA	TGTGCCAGCAGCTTAGAAAGGGGCTCTGGAAACACCATATATTTT	CASSLERGSGNTIYF
TRBV7-2	NA	TRBJ1-5	NA	TGTGCCAGCAGCTTAGGGCGACAGGAAAATCAGCCCCAGCATTTT	CASSLGRQENQPQHF
TRBV27	TRBD2	TRBJ2-2	NA	TGTGCCAGCAGTGGGCTAGCGGGAGGTTCGAACACCGGGGAGCTGTTTTTT	CASSGLAGGSNTGELFF
TRBV7-2	NA	TRBJ1-6	NA	TGTGCCAGCAGCTCCAACGGACTCTATAATTCACCCCTCCACTTT	CASSSNGLYNSPLHF
TRBV30	TRBD2	TRBJ2-7	NA	TGTGCCTGGAGAGAGCCCGGGACTAGCGGCTACGAGCAGTACTTC	CAWREPGTSGYEQYF
TRBV29-1	TRBD1	TRBJ2-5	few	TGCAGCGTTGGCCGACAGGGGCAAGAGACCCAGTACTTC	CSVGRQGQETQYF
TRBV12-3/TRBV12-4	NA	TRBJ2-5	NA	TGTGCCAGCAGAGCGTCCACCGGGGTTACCCAGTACTTC	CASRASTGVTQYF
TRBV9	NA	TRBJ1-3	NA	TGTGCCAGCAGGGGACAACTCCTCCTCTCTGGAAACACCATATATTTT	CASRGQLLLSGNTIYF
TRBV11-2	NA	TRBJ2-1	NA	TGTGCCAGCAGCTTAGATTTGGGGAGAAACAATGAGCAGTTCTTC	CASSLDLGRNNEQFF
TRBV4-3	TRBD1	TRBJ2-3	NA	TGCGCCAGCAGCCAAGCCCCGACAGGGGGCTGGGATACGCAGTATTTT	CASSQAPTGGWDTQYF
TRBV6-5	NA	TRBJ1-4	NA	TGTGCCAGCAGGGACAATATTAATGAAAAACTGTTTTTT	CASRDNINEKLFF
TRBV28	NA	TRBJ1-2	few	TGTGCCAGCAGTCCAGCCTCCGGGTTCTATGGCTACACCTTC	CASSPASGFYGYTF
TRBV10-2	NA	TRBJ1-5	NA	TGCGCCAGCAGTGATAGGGGAGGACAGCCCCAGCATTTT	CASSDRGGQPQHF
TRBV29-1	NA	TRBJ2-5	NA	TGCAGCGTCCCCGCGGGGGCTCAAGAGACCCAGTACTTC	CSVPAGAQETQYF
TRBV30	TRBD1	TRBJ1-5	NA	TGTGCCTGGTCCGGGACAGGGGGACAGCCCCAGCATTTT	CAWSGTGGQPQHF
TRBV10-1	NA	TRBJ2-7	few	TGCGCCAGCAGTACAGGGTACGAGCAGTACTTC	CASSTGYEQYF
TRBV11-3	TRBD2	TRBJ2-1	NA	TGTGCCAGCAGTTCCGGGACTAGCGTCCAGGATGAGCAGTTCTTC	CASSSGTSVQDEQFF
TRBV4-1	TRBD2	TRBJ2-1	few	TGCGCCAGCAGCCCGCGTAGGACTAGCGGGAACAATGAGCAGTTCTTC	CASSPRRTSGNNEQFF
TRBV10-1	NA	TRBJ1-4	NA	TGCGCCAGCAGTGAGTCGACAGGCATTAATGAAAAACTGTTTTTT	CASSESTGINEKLFF
TRBV12-5	NA	TRBJ1-6	NA	TGTGCTAGTGGTTGGGTTGGGGGGTCAAATTCACCCCTCCACTTT	CASGWVGGSNSPLHF